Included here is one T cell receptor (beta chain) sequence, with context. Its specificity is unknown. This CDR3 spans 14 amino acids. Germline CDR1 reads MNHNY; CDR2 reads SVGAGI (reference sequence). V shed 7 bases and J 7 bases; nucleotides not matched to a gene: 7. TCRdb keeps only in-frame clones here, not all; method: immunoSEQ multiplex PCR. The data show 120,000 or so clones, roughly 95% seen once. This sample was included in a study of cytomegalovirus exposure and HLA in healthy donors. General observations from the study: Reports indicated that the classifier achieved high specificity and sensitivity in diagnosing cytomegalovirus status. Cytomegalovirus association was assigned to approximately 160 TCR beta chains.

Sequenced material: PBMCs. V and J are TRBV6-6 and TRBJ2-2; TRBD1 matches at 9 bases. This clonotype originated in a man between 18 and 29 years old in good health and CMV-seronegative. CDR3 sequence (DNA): TGTGCCAGCACTAGGACAGGGGCCGGCGGGGAGCTGTTTTTT. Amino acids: CASTRTGAGGELFF.